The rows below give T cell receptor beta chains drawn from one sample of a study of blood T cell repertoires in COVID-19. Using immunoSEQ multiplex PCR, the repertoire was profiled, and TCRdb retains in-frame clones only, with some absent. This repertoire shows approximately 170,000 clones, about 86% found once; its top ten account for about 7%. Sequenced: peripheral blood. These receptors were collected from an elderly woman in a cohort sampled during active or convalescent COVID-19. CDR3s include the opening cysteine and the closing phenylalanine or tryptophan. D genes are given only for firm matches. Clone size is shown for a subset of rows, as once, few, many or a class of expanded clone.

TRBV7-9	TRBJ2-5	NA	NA	TGTGCCAGCAGCTTAGGTGCGGTTGAACTTACCCAAGAGACCCAGTACTTC	CASSLGAVELTQETQYF
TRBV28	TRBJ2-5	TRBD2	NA	TGTGCCAGCCGCGGGGGGGGTAGTCAAGAGACCCAGTACTTC	CASRGGGSQETQYF
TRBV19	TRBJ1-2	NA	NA	TGTGCCAGTAGTATCTCCAGGGCGAACTATGGCTACACCTTC	CASSISRANYGYTF
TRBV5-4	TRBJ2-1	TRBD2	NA	TGTGCCAGCAGCTTGTCCGGCGGGGGGTACAATGAGCAGTTCTTC	CASSLSGGGYNEQFF
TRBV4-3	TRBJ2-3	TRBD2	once	TGCGCCAGCAGCCAAGAGCGGGGGACGCAGTATTTT	CASSQERGTQYF
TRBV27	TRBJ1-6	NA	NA	TGTGCCAGCAGTTTAACCAGGTCCTATACTAATTCACCCCTCCACTTT	CASSLTRSYTNSPLHF
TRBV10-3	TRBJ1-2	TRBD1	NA	TGTGCCATCAGCACTCAGGGGGCGTCTAACTATGGCTACACCTTC	CAISTQGASNYGYTF
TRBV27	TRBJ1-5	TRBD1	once	TGTGCCAGCAGTTTAACCCGGGACAGGGGTAGACAGCCCCAGCATTTT	CASSLTRDRGRQPQHF
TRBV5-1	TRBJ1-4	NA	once	TGCGCCAGCAGCTTGGGGGGGCGGGATGAAAAACTGTTTTTT	CASSLGGRDEKLFF
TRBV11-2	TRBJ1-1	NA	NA	TGTGCCAGCAGCCTTCCCGGGGTGCACACTGAAGCTTTCTTT	CASSLPGVHTEAFF
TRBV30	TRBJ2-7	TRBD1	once	TGTGCCTGGAGTTCGGGACAGGGGGCGTCCGAGCAGTACTTC	CAWSSGQGASEQYF
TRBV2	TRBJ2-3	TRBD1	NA	TGTGCCAGCAGTGAAGGACAGGGGTTTAGGGCAGATACGCAGTATTTT	CASSEGQGFRADTQYF
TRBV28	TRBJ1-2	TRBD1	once	TGTGCCAGCAGTTTAACATCCGGGACAGGGGGAGGCTACACCTTC	CASSLTSGTGGGYTF
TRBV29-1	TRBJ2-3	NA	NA	TGCAGCCTCCTCGAGGGCACAGATACGCAGTATTTT	CSLLEGTDTQYF
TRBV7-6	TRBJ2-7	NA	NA	TGTGCCAGCAGCTCCTACTACGGGGCCTACGAGCAGTACTTC	CASSSYYGAYEQYF
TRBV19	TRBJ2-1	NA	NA	TGTGCCGTAGGCGGAAGGGCGGGTACCTACAATGAGCAGTTCTTC	CAVGGRAGTYNEQFF
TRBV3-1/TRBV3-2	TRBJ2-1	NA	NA	TGTGCCAGCAGCCAAGGTCGGCGGGCCTCCTACAATGAGCAGTTCTTC	CASSQGRRASYNEQFF
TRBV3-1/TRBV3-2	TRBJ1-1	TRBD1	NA	TGTGCCAGCAGGAGTACCGGGACAGGGAACACTGAAGCTTTCTTT	CASRSTGTGNTEAFF
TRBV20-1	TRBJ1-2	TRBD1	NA	TGCAGTGCTAGTCCACAGGGGGCTTATGACTATGGCTACACCTTC	CSASPQGAYDYGYTF
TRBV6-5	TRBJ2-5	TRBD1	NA	TGTGCCAGCACCAGGGGACAGAGATTCCAAGAGACCCAGTACTTC	CASTRGQRFQETQYF
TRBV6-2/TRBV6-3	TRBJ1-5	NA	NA	TGTGCCAGCAGTTCTCTCGGGGTCCGCACGAATCAGCCCCAGCATTTT	CASSSLGVRTNQPQHF
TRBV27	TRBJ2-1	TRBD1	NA	TGTGCCAGCAGCCGGACAGGGTCCTACAATGAGCAGTTCTTC	CASSRTGSYNEQFF
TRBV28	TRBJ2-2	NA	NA	TGTGCCAGCCAATTTAACGGACAGAACACCGGGGAGCTGTTTTTT	CASQFNGQNTGELFF
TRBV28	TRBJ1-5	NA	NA	TGTGCCAGCAGTACAGTTACTTATAGCAATCAGCCCCAGCATTTT	CASSTVTYSNQPQHF
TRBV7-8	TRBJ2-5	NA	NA	TGTGCCAGCAGCGGACTCCGGTGGACCCAAGAGACCCAGTACTTC	CASSGLRWTQETQYF
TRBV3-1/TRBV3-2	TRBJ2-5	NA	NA	TGTGCCAGCAGCCAAGGGTCCAGCGCCCAGTACTTC	CASSQGSSAQYF
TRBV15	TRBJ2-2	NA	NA	TGTGCCACCAGCAGAGATTCGGGGAACACCGGGGAGCTGTTTTTT	CATSRDSGNTGELFF
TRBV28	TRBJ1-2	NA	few	TGTGCCAGCAGTTTAGCATCACAGGCCAGCTATGGCTACACCTTC	CASSLASQASYGYTF
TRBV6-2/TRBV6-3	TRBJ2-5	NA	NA	TGTGCCAGCAGTTACTCGTTTTGGACAGACTACCAAGAGACCCAGTACTTC	CASSYSFWTDYQETQYF
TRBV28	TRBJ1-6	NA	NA	TGTGCCAGCAGTCCCTGGTCTAGAACAAGCTCCTATAATTCACCCCTCCACTTT	CASSPWSRTSSYNSPLHF
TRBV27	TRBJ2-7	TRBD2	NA	TGTGCCAGCAGTTTGGGTAGCGGGGGGGCCTGCGAGCAGTACTTC	CASSLGSGGACEQYF
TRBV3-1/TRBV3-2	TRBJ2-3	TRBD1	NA	TGTGCCAGCACCGGACAGGGTAGCACAGATACGCAGTATTTT	CASTGQGSTDTQYF
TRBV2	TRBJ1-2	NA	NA	TGTGCCAGCAGCAGGACAGACTATGGCTACACCTTC	CASSRTDYGYTF
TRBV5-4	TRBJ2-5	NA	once	TGTGCCAGCAGCTTGGGGGGGACGCTGGGGGAGGCGACCCAGTACTTC	CASSLGGTLGEATQYF
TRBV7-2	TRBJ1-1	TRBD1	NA	TGTGCCAGCAGCATCCCCTTAATCAGGGGGACCGATGAAGGAGCTTTCTTT	CASSIPLIRGTDEGAFF
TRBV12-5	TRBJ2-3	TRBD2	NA	TGTGCTAGTGACCTAGCGGGGGGCAAATACACAGATACGCAGTATTTT	CASDLAGGKYTDTQYF
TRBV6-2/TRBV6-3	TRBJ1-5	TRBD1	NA	TGTGCCAGCAGTTCCTTGGAAGGACAGGGGTTTTATGATAGCAATCAGCCCCAGCATTTT	CASSSLEGQGFYDSNQPQHF
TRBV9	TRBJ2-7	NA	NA	TGTGCCAGCAGCGTAGATCCAGGGGACTACGAGCAGTACTTC	CASSVDPGDYEQYF
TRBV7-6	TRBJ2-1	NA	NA	TGTGCCAGCAGCTTAGACGGGAGAGGCTCCTACAATGAGCAGTTCTTC	CASSLDGRGSYNEQFF
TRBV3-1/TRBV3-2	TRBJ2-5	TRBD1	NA	TGTGCCAGCAGCCAGAGGGGGCGAGAGACCCAGTACTTC	CASSQRGRETQYF
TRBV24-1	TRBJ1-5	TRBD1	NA	TGTGCCACCAGTGGAGGGGTGACAGGGTCCGGCAATCAGCCCCAGCATTTT	CATSGGVTGSGNQPQHF
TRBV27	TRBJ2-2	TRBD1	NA	TGTGCCAGCAGTTTATTCTCAACAGGGGGCCCCGGGGAGCTGTTTTTT	CASSLFSTGGPGELFF
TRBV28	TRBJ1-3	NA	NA	TGTGCCAGCAGTTTAGTAGGGGTTGTAAACACCATATATTTT	CASSLVGVVNTIYF
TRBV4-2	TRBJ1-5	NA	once	TGTGCCAGCAGCCTGGGGCTTGGTCAGCCCCAGCATTTT	CASSLGLGQPQHF
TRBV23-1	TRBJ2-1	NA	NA	TGCGCCAGCAGTCAATCGTGGCCGAACTACAATGAGCAGTTCTTC	CASSQSWPNYNEQFF
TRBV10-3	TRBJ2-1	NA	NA	TGTGCCATCAGTGAGACAGGGAATGAAAATGAGCAGTTCTTC	CAISETGNENEQFF
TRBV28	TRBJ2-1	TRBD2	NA	TGTGCGGTACCGGGGACTAGCGGGGGGCCTAGCTCCTACAATGAGCAGTTCTTC	CAVPGTSGGPSSYNEQFF
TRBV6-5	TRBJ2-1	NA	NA	TGTGCCAGCAGTTACTCTCGGGGGTACAATGAGCAGTTCTTC	CASSYSRGYNEQFF